This T cell receptor (beta chain) was recovered during a study of blood T cells in healthy people across ages. Germline V lookup: CDR1 MNHNS, CDR2 SASEGT. The CDR3 sequence is 14 residues long. This clonotype showed up just once. Antigen unknown. Its ends do not fully match the called genes, so a read error is possible. Study results and caveats: CMV infection status of these donors was not known.

Alongside a J-beta primer mix, a sample-barcoded 5' primer served in a second PCR lasting roughly 7 to 12 cycles. Each cDNA molecule received a tag from a template-switch adaptor that had 12 random nucleotides. MiXCR, run by TCRdb on the 5' RACE reads, gives a single entry per CDR3 protein. The table has 1.5 million to 2 million distinct CDR3 sequences, about 50% seen once. This receptor was identified in a woman aged 40 to 50 in good health. Source material: blood. The J gene is TRBJ1-6, the V gene TRBV6-1, with a tentative D call TRBD1 (6 bases). The CDR3 coding sequence is TGTGCCAGCAGTGAGGGGACAAAGGATTCACCCCCCCACTTT. Translated, it gives CASSEGTKDSPPHF.